This T cell receptor beta chain was captured in a study of beta chain features in type 1 diabetes. Notes on the study in general: Cells with high TCR expression could be over-represented by cDNA sequencing.

Germline V gives CDR1 SGDLS, CDR2 YYNGEE. The CDR3 is 14 residues long. J was trimmed by 2 bases and V by 6 bases; bases with no gene match: 6. This clone has a handful of counts. The antigen is not known. Sequenced material consisted of expressed TCRB transcripts (all of the isolated RNA was reverse transcribed). Generated by immunoSEQ multiplex PCR, the TCRdb table keeps only in-frame clones and is missing some. The sample has some 270,000 clones, around an eighth seen once. Source material: naive CD4+ T cells from blood. The chain is built from TRBV9 and TRBJ1-1, with 8 bases lining up with TRBD1. This clonotype originated in a woman between 40 and 55 years old in good health. The CDR3 bases are TGTGCCAGCACCCGGACAGGGCTTAACACTGAAGCTTTCTTT. Its translation is CASTRTGLNTEAFF.